The 24 T cell receptor beta chains below all came from one sample that was sequenced in a study of tumor-infiltrating lymphocytes in primary liver carcinoma. A constant-region primer served to make TCR beta cDNA from about 0.45 ug total RNA. It was through three nested multiplex PCR rounds of slightly modified ARM-PCR that TCR beta libraries arose. A C-beta reverse primer was combined with TRBV1-TRBV30 forward primers in the first two PCR rounds, and each round had ten to eleven cycles. Each CDR3 protein gets one entry after TCRdb re-called the multiplex PCR reads with MiXCR. The sample comprises 50,000 to 70,000 distinct CDR3 sequences, less than 75% of which are singletons, and around 50% rests with the top ten. From unsorted bulk tissue weighing about 20-33 mg, DNA and RNA were co-extracted. Sequencing input: liver tumor tissue from sampling region 2. The subset is: tumor region T2, inferior pole. The receptors were sampled from a man aged 35-49 years with primary liver carcinoma and hepatitis B virus infection.

Comments on this clonotype: Being one base from a much bigger clone, this may be a read error. The chain employs TRBV28 and TRBJ2-3; D might be TRBD2 (6 bases). The germline V gene has CDR1 MDHEN and CDR2 SYDVKM. The length of the CDR3 is 14 residues. CDR3 in amino acids: CVSSFVSGTDTQYF. The CDR3 DNA reads TGTGTCAGCAGTTTTGTTAGCGGTACAGATACGCAGTATTTT.

J is TRBJ2-5 and V is TRBV11-1; TRBD2 might be the D (5 bases). The CDR3 contains 14 residues. Between the trimmed V and J ends, which lost 6 bases and 6 bases, there was a span of 17 bases. Germline assignment: CDR1 SGHAT and CDR2 FQDESV (reference sequence). The CDR3 nucleotides are TGTGCCAGCAGTGGCCAGGCGGAGGTGAAGACCCAGTACTTC. This sequence encodes CASSGQAEVKTQYF.

Points on this clonotype: Without the conserved terminal phenylalanine or tryptophan, this CDR3 likely stems from a read error. This chain's CDR3 is CASSLDRGGRFYNEQFL. The CDR3 bases are TGTGCCAGCAGCTTAGATAGGGGCGGGAGATTCTACAATGAGCAGTTCTTA. V is TRBV11-2 and J is TRBJ2-1; the match to TRBD2 covers 7 bases. The CDR3 totals 17 residues. CDR1 and CDR2 (germline): SGHAT, FQNNGV. The ends lost 0 bases at V and 3 bases at J; junction bases unmatched: 8.

With respect to this clonotype: An end of the junction differs from the germline gene, which may be a read error. The chain links TRBV12-3 or TRBV12-4 to TRBJ2-2; the D gene is possibly TRBD2 (6 bases). The CDR3 totals 13 residues. As DNA, the CDR3 is TGCGCCAGTGCCCGACTAGTGGCCGGGGAGCTGTTTTTT. It encodes CASARLVAGELFF.

Of note for this clonotype: Germline is not matched at one junction end, which may reflect a read error. The CDR3, as DNA: TGCGCCAGCAGCTCTCCATCGCCGGGGACAGGGAAAGGTCAGAGCACTGAAGCTTCCTTT. Protein sequence: CASSSPSPGTGKGQSTEASF. The chain is built from TRBV5-1 and TRBJ1-1, with 9 bases that match TRBD1. The germline CDR1 and CDR2 sequences are SGHRS and YFSETQ. The CDR3 runs to 20 residues.

Remarks on this clonotype: This CDR3 fails to terminate in the conserved phenylalanine or tryptophan, so it likely reflects a read error. The DNA is omitted, as the CDR3 cannot be located on it reliably, and the CDR3 follows TCRdb's listing. The V and J genes are TRBV12-3 or TRBV12-4 and TRBJ2-1; TRBD2 is the table's D call, not checked against the DNA. With termini counted, the CDR3 has 15 amino acids. The CDR3: CASSSRLAGRGEHFS.

Details on this clonotype: As the CDR3 is not closed by the conserved phenylalanine or tryptophan, this likely results from a read error. Because the CDR3's place on the DNA is in doubt, the DNA is left out and the CDR3 is given as listed by TCRdb. The chain recombines TRBV7-8 with TRBJ2-7; the table assigns TRBD1, which was not confirmed against the DNA. Germline CDR1 reads SGHVS; CDR2 reads FQNEAQ. The CDR3 adds up to 15 amino acids, both ends counted. This CDR3 is CASSQGQDGFYEQYL.

This chain joins TRBV11-2 and TRBJ2-7; 9 nucleotides agree with TRBD2. The CDR3 has 16 amino acids. V was pared by 5 bases and J by 3 bases, with 11 bases of the junction left unmatched. Germline CDR1 reads SGHAT; CDR2 reads FQNNGV. The CDR3 loop is CASSPGLASGDYEQYF. DNA for the CDR3: TGTGCCAGCAGCCCGGGACTAGCTTCGGGAGACTACGAGCAGTACTTC.

Notes on this clonotype: Its ends do not fully match the called genes, so a read error is possible. This sequence joins TRBV10-3 and TRBJ2-7; tentatively, D is TRBD1 or TRBD2 (7 bases each). The germline gives CDR1 ENHRY, CDR2 SYGVKD. The CDR3 consists of 14 residues. CDR3 sequence (DNA): TGTACCATCAGTGCGGGGGACAGTCGGCTCGAACAGTACTTC. It translates to CTISAGDSRLEQYF.

Remarks on this clonotype: Germline is not matched at one junction end, which may reflect a read error. This rearrangement joins TRBV11-2 to TRBJ2-1; D not certain. Germline V gene lookup returns CDR1 SGHAT and CDR2 FQNNGV. The CDR3 has 14 amino acids. In DNA form, the CDR3 reads TGTGCCATCAGCTTATACCGGCTAGTTAGTGCTCAGTTCTTC. This sequence encodes CAISLYRLVSAQFF.

With regard to this clonotype: The junction and the germline gene differ at one end; a read error may be behind it. The gene calls are TRBV12-3 or TRBV12-4 and TRBJ1-6; D not certain. This CDR3 is 12 amino acids long. Here the CDR3 reads CANSLKNTHLHF. CDR3 nucleotide sequence: TGTGCCAACAGTTTAAAGAATACACACCTCCACTTT.

About this clonotype: Just one base apart from a much larger clone, this may be a read error. This rearrangement joins TRBV5-1 to TRBJ2-7, with TRBD1 matching over 7 bases. J was trimmed by 1 base and V by 0 bases; bases with no gene match: 13. This CDR3 contains 18 residues. Germline assignment: CDR1 SGHRS and CDR2 YFSETQ. The CDR3 loop reads CASSLVGGGVGQSYEQYF. The CDR3 nucleotides are TGCGCCAGCAGCTTGGTTGGCGGTGGCGTGGGACAGTCCTACGAGCAGTACTTC.

This chain connects TRBV7-8 to TRBJ2-2; possibly TRBD2 for D (5 bases). Germline V gene sequence: CDR1 SGHVS, CDR2 FQNEAQ. This CDR3 has 16 residues. The V end was cut by 10 bases, the J end by 1 base, with 19 bases between. CDR3 nucleotide sequence: TGTGCCATCAGTAGAATCCGAGCGGAGAACACCGGGGAGCTGTTTTTT. Amino acid sequence: CAISRIRAENTGELFF. Full variable domain (missing parts from reference TRBV7-8 and TRBJ2-2): GAGVSQSPRYKVAKRGQDVALRCDPISGHVSLFWYQQALGQGPEFLTYFQNEAQLDKSGLPSDRFFAERPEGSVSTLKIQRTQQEDSAVYLCAISRIRAENTGELFFGEGSRLTVL.

The V gene is TRBV5-1, the J gene TRBJ2-1; D remains ambiguous. The V and J ends lost 9 bases and 5 bases respectively, with 15 bases between them. The CDR3 runs to 13 residues. Germline V gene sequence: CDR1 SGHRS, CDR2 YFSETQ. The CDR3 DNA is TGCGCCAACCGGGTAGGGCAAAACAATGAGCAGTTCTTC. Its protein product is CANRVGQNNEQFF.

CDR3 coding DNA: TGTGCCAGCCTGCCCGCCGGGGGGCGCCCCTGGGAGCTGTTTTTT. This gives the protein CASLPAGGRPWELFF. The chain is built from TRBV28 and TRBJ2-2; maybe TRBD2 (7 bases). This CDR3 comprises 15 residues. Trimming removed 8 bases from V and 9 bases from J, with 22 bases in between. Germline V gives CDR1 MDHEN, CDR2 SYDVKM.

Concerning this clonotype: The junction departs from germline at one end; a sequencing error may be responsible. V and J are TRBV11-2 and TRBJ2-5, with TRBD2 matching 8 bases. The length of the CDR3 is 16 residues. Germline CDR1 SGHAT, CDR2 FQNNGV. The CDR3 DNA is TGCGCCAGCAGCCAAACTCATGGCGGGGGGAAAGGGATCCAGTACTTC. Translation: CASSQTHGGGKGIQYF.

This clonotype has more than one count but fewer than ten. The chain recombines TRBV6-1 with TRBJ2-1; weak D call: TRBD1 (6 bases). V was cut by 9 bases and J by 2 bases, with 20 bases left in between. CDR1 and CDR2 from the germline V gene are MNHNS and SASEGT. The CDR3 has 16 residues. The CDR3 is CASTEWWQGTYNEQFF. DNA of the CDR3: TGTGCCAGTACTGAATGGTGGCAGGGGACCTACAATGAGCAGTTCTTC.

Concerning this clonotype itself: This may come from a read error, since a much larger clone is one base off. This rearrangement joins TRBV5-1 to TRBJ2-7; 11 positions agree with TRBD1. V lost 1 base to trimming and J lost 0 bases; unmatched junction nucleotides: 6. The CDR3 is made up of 17 amino acids. Looked up from germline, CDR1 is SGHRS and CDR2 is YFSETQ. The CDR3 protein is CASSLRGQGGSSYEQYF. The CDR3 nucleotides read TGCGCCAGCAGCTTGCGGGGACAGGGGGGCTCCTCCTACGAGCAGTACTTC.

With regard to this clonotype: The junction departs from the called germline gene at one end, perhaps through a read error. This chain uses TRBV6-2 or TRBV6-3 with TRBJ1-5; the D is unclear. Germline loops: CDR1 MNHEY, CDR2 SVGEGT. This CDR3 has 15 residues. The CDR3 DNA reads as TGTGCCAGCAGTTACTCCGTAGAGGCCCAGTGGCCCCAACATTTT. Its translation is CASSYSVEAQWPQHF.

As to this clonotype: No conserved phenylalanine or tryptophan ends this CDR3, so it is likely a read error. V is TRBV10-3 and J is TRBJ2-1, with 15 bases that match TRBD2. The germline gives CDR1 ENHRY, CDR2 SYGVKD. This CDR3 has 18 residues. The V and J ends lost 4 bases and 1 base, in that order; junction bases with no gene match: 5. The CDR3 DNA follows: TGTGCCATCAGTGTAGGACTAGCGGGAGGGCTATCCTACAATGAGCAGTTCATC. Its translation: CAISVGLAGGLSYNEQFI.

The V gene is TRBV11-3, the J gene TRBJ2-1, with 9 bases identical to TRBD2. Germline CDR1 is SGHNT and CDR2 is YENEEA. The CDR3 is made up of 15 amino acids. Germline trimming cut 1 base from V and 8 bases from J; bases unmatched to any gene: 6. The DNA for the CDR3 is TGTGCCAGCAGCTTAGGGCGGGAGGGCCACGATGAGCAGTTCTTC. Protein product: CASSLGREGHDEQFF. The whole variable domain, filled in from reference TRBV11-3 and TRBJ2-1, reads EAGVVQSPRYKIIEKKQPVAFWCNPISGHNTLYWYLQNLGQGPELLIRYENEEAVDDSQLPKDRFSAERLKGVDSTLKIQPAELGDSAVYLCASSLGREGHDEQFFGPGTRLTVL.

About this clonotype itself: This may come from a read error, since a much larger clone is one base off. The J gene is TRBJ2-1, the V gene TRBV7-9; D is possibly TRBD1 (5 bases). This CDR3 is built from 15 residues. From germline, CDR1 is SEHNR and CDR2 FQNEAQ (reference sequence). Trimming pared 4 bases from V and 0 bases from J, leaving 10 bases between. CDR3 in DNA: TGTGCCAGCAGCTCTGGGGCTAACTCCTACAATGAGCAGTTCTTC. As protein: CASSSGANSYNEQFF.

With respect to this clonotype: The CDR3 end shows no conserved phenylalanine or tryptophan, and so a read error is likely. The chain has TRBV4-1 and TRBJ1-2; D is ambiguous. CDR1 is MGHRA and CDR2 is YSYEKL in the germline V gene. The CDR3 loop spans 14 amino acids. This CDR3 reads CASSQGDKNYGYTL. For the CDR3, the DNA is TGCGCCAGCAGCCAAGGGGATAAGAACTATGGGTACACCTTA.

The gene calls are TRBV5-4 and TRBJ2-7; 7 bases map to TRBD1. J was trimmed by 10 bases and V by 4 bases; bases with no gene match: 20. In germline, CDR1 is SGHNT, CDR2 YYREEE (reference sequence). The CDR3 consists of 16 residues. The DNA for the CDR3 is TGTGCCAGCAGCCTAACCGGGACAGCTCGTTTAGGGGAACAGTACTTC. Translation gives CASSLTGTARLGEQYF.